These 4 T cell receptor beta chains were all obtained from the same sample, sequenced in a study of Ad26.COV2.S vaccination and SARS-CoV-2 variants. The protocol was immunoSEQ multiplex PCR, while the TCRdb copy is restricted to in-frame clones and leaves out a portion. Of about 350,000 clones in the sample, 88% were seen once. As to treatment: roughly 19 received Ad26.COV2.S at low or high dose, single or two shots; several received placebo; per-sample allocation not given. The samples were gathered on day 63 after the first injection of vaccine or placebo. The sample here was peripheral blood, taken in a trial of Ad26.COV2.S vaccine versus placebo. Receptors originate from a person between 18 and 59 years old who received the Ad26.COV2.S COVID-19 vaccine or a placebo.

The chain couples TRBV30 to TRBJ2-3; tentatively, D is TRBD1 or TRBD2 (5 bases each). The CDR3 consists of 11 residues. CDR1 and CDR2 from the germline V gene are GTSNPN and SVGIG (reference sequence). V shed 1 base and J shed 6 bases, with 5 bases lying between them. For the CDR3, the DNA is TGTGCCTGGAGTGGGGGGGATACGCAGTATTTT. This sequence encodes CAWSGGDTQYF.

The genes are TRBV10-3 and TRBJ1-2; D is perhaps TRBD1 (6 bases). The CDR3 is 13 amino acids. V was cut by 7 bases and J by 2 bases, with 11 bases left in between. Germline assignment: CDR1 ENHRY and CDR2 SYGVKD. CDR3 loop: CAIKLDSNYGYTF. CDR3 coding DNA: TGTGCCATCAAATTGGACAGCAACTATGGCTACACCTTC.

This clone was observed once. The rearrangement links TRBV11-3 to TRBJ2-1; 9 nucleotides agree with TRBD2. The CDR3 sequence is 20 residues long. V was clipped by 2 bases and J by 7 bases; unmatched bases: 21. Germline-derived CDR1 and CDR2 are SGHNT and YENEEA. The CDR3 region is CASSLLPREGRGLYLNEQFF. The CDR3 coding sequence is TGTGCCAGCAGCTTACTACCGCGGGAGGGCCGAGGACTTTATCTGAATGAGCAGTTCTTC.

This chain connects TRBV12-5 to TRBJ2-5; D is undetermined. From germline, CDR1 is LGHNT and CDR2 FRNRAP. This CDR3 spans 11 amino acids. V was clipped by 5 bases and J by 1 base, with 2 bases between them. The CDR3 DNA follows: TGTGCTAGTGGTCCCCAAGAGACCCAGTACTTC. Amino acid sequence: CASGPQETQYF.